The 21 T cell receptor beta chains in this list originate from one sample, sequenced in a study of control samples from healthy donors and cancer patients. TCRdb's table, derived via immunoSEQ multiplex PCR, lists solely in-frame clones and lacks some. The repertoire holds some 100,000 clones, 85% to 90% seen once, with roughly a sixth in the top ten. Sequencing used blood. Receptors originate from a woman between 45 and 65 years old in good health.

The rearrangement joins TRBV12-3 or TRBV12-4 to TRBJ1-1; maybe TRBD1 (6 bases). The CDR3 has 13 residues. V lost 6 bases and J lost 8, with 16 bases in between. In DNA form, the CDR3 reads TGTGCCAGCAGCCCTTTCAGGGGTTCCGAAGCTTTCTTT. It is translated as CASSPFRGSEAFF.

The gene calls are TRBV10-2 and TRBJ2-2; D ambiguous. V was cut by 5 bases and J by 4 bases, with 8 bases left in between. CDR1 WSHSY and CDR2 SAAADI come from the germline V gene. The CDR3 has 13 amino acids. CDR3 in DNA: TGCGCCAGCAGTCGTCCTTTCACCGGGGAGCTGTTTTTT. Its translation is CASSRPFTGELFF.

The rearrangement uses TRBV21-1 and TRBJ1-5; the listed D gene, TRBD1, was not tested against the DNA. TRBV21-1 corresponds to a pseudogene. This CDR3 spans 16 amino acids. The CDR3 nucleotides are TGTGCCAGGAGGCATGGGGCCCCGAGGAGCAATCAGCCCCAGCATTTT. Its protein product is CARRHGAPRSNQPQHF.

This sequence joins TRBV6-5 and TRBJ2-3; 7 bases line up with TRBD2. Trimming took 6 bases from V and 2 from J; bases not matched to a gene: 5. The length of the CDR3 is 14 residues. Germline CDR1 reads MNHEY; CDR2 reads SVGAGI. The CDR3 sequence is CASSNGLVTDTQYF. The DNA of the CDR3 is TGTGCCAGCAGCAATGGACTAGTCACAGATACGCAGTATTTT.

V gene TRBV30 combines with J gene TRBJ1-2; 8 bases fit TRBD1. The CDR3 is 14 residues long. V was clipped by 4 bases and J by 3 bases; unmatched bases: 7. CDR1 is GTSNPN, CDR2 SVGIG, per germline (reference sequence). The CDR3 DNA reads TGTGCCTGGAACCCGACAGGGGCATACTATGGCTACACCTTC. It is translated as CAWNPTGAYYGYTF.

The rearrangement uses TRBV6-6 and TRBJ2-7; D is undetermined. CDR3 length: 15 residues. CDR1 MNHNY and CDR2 SVGAGI come from the germline V gene (reference sequence). The V end was cut by 7 bases, the J end by 1 base, with 17 bases between. The CDR3 coding sequence is TGTGCCAGCAAAATGGAGTCCCCCCCGTCCTACGAGCAGTACTTC. This codes for CASKMESPPSYEQYF.

This clone was observed a handful of times. CDR3 DNA sequence: TGTGCCAGCAGCTCGGAGGTGGCCATGGAGCAGTACTTC. Protein sequence: CASSSEVAMEQYF. This chain links TRBV7-3 with TRBJ2-7; possible D gene TRBD2, 5 bases. Trimming took 4 bases from V and 7 from J, leaving 14 bases between them. The CDR3 is made up of 13 amino acids. Germline V CDR1 and CDR2: SGHTA, FQGTGA. Complete variable domain (other parts from reference TRBV7-3 and TRBJ2-7): GAGVSQTPSNKVTEKGKYVELRCDPISGHTALYWYRQSLGQGPEFLIYFQGTGAADDSGLPNDRFFAVRPEGSVSTLKIQRTERGDSAVYLCASSSEVAMEQYFGPGTRLTVT.

The J gene is TRBJ1-1, the V gene TRBV19; D ambiguous. Germline V lookup: CDR1 LNHDA, CDR2 SQIVND (reference sequence). This CDR3 is 13 amino acids long. CDR3 DNA sequence: TGTGTTATTGGGGAGACGTGGAACACTGAAGCTTTCTTT. Translated: CVIGETWNTEAFF.

The CDR3 nucleotides are TGTGCCAGTAGTATAGGAAGGGTTATCTATGGCTACACCTTC. Encoded protein: CASSIGRVIYGYTF. The J gene is TRBJ1-2, the V gene TRBV19; no clear D gene. CDR3 length equals 14 residues. Germline CDR1 LNHDA, CDR2 SQIVND (reference sequence). Trimming removed 1 base at V and 4 bases at J, with 10 bases between. The full variable domain, in which reference TRBV19 and TRBJ1-2 provide the parts outside the CDR3, is DGGITQSPKYLFRKEGQNVTLSCEQNLNHDAMYWYRQDPGQGLRLIYYSQIVNDFQKGDIAEGYSVSREKKESFPLTVTSAQKNPTAFYLCASSIGRVIYGYTFGSGTRLTVV.

The CDR3 loop is CASSISGNRVANVLTF. The CDR3, as DNA: TGTGCCAGTAGTATATCCGGGAACAGGGTTGCCAACGTCCTGACTTTC. The genes are TRBV19 and TRBJ2-6; D is possibly TRBD1 (6 bases). The CDR3 spans 16 residues. CDR1 and CDR2 from the germline V gene are LNHDA and SQIVND (reference sequence). V was pared by 2 bases and J by 7 bases, with 15 bases between.

This chain joins TRBV30 and TRBJ1-6, with a tentative D call TRBD1 (5 bases). In germline, CDR1 is GTSNPN, CDR2 SVGIG (reference sequence). The CDR3 runs 14 residues. V dropped 5 bases and J dropped 15 bases, with 23 bases sitting between them. CDR3 protein: CAWGEQGLFWGLHF. The CDR3 nucleotides read TGTGCCTGGGGAGAGCAGGGTCTGTTTTGGGGCCTCCACTTT.

This clone was picked up one time. Within the sample, other DNA sequences also encode this same CDR3. This chain joins TRBV27 and TRBJ1-6; tentatively, D is TRBD1 (6 bases). The ends were cut back, 3 bases at V and 8 bases at J, with 8 bases in the middle. In germline, CDR1 is MNHEY, CDR2 SMNVEV (reference sequence). The CDR3 contains 13 residues. CDR3 in DNA: TGTGCCAGCAGTTTGCAGGGGTATTCACCCCTCCACTTT. Translating it yields CASSLQGYSPLHF.

About this clone: The junction shows a germline mismatch at one end, possibly a read error. The chain couples TRBV25-1 to TRBJ2-7; D not resolved. The CDR3 sequence is 9 residues long. Germline V gene lookup returns CDR1 MGHDK and CDR2 SYGVNS. The CDR3 DNA reads TGTGACAGCACCTACGAGCAGTACTTC. Translating it yields CDSTYEQYF.

A word on this clone: The same CDR3 can be traced to other DNA sequences in this sample. J is TRBJ2-5 and V is TRBV12-3 or TRBV12-4, with D possibly matching TRBD2 (6 bases). V gave up 3 bases and J gave up 5 bases, with 10 bases separating them. The CDR3 runs to 13 residues. The CDR3 sequence is CASSFPGGETQYF. For the CDR3, the DNA is TGTGCCAGCAGTTTCCCAGGAGGGGAGACCCAGTACTTC.

The chain is built from TRBV3-1 (or the pseudogene TRBV3-2) and TRBJ1-5; no firm D call. The germline V gene encodes CDR1 LGHDT and CDR2 YNNKEL (reference sequence). The CDR3 has 14 residues. Trimming left V 1 base short and J 4 bases short, with 8 bases between. The CDR3 spells CASSQGPMNQPQHF. The CDR3 nucleotides are TGTGCCAGCAGCCAAGGACCGATGAATCAGCCCCAGCATTTT.

The chain combines TRBV5-4 with TRBJ2-1; 7 bases line up with TRBD2. Germline lookup yields CDR1 SGHNT and CDR2 YYREEE (reference sequence). There are 15 residues in the CDR3. The V segment lost 2 bases and the J segment 6 bases; nucleotides outside the gene matches: 8. The CDR3 is CASSFLAGPGNEQFF. In nucleotides, the CDR3 is TGTGCCAGCAGCTTTTTAGCGGGTCCTGGCAATGAGCAGTTCTTC.

This chain uses TRBV7-3 with TRBJ2-1; 9 bases line up with TRBD2. Unmatched junction bases numbered 1, after V lost 2 bases and J lost 2 bases. Germline V lookup: CDR1 SGHTA, CDR2 FQGTGA. There are 15 residues in the CDR3. CDR3 region: CASSLAGGPYNEQFF. DNA of the CDR3: TGTGCCAGCAGCTTAGCGGGGGGGCCCTACAATGAGCAGTTCTTC.

V usage is TRBV12-5 and J usage is TRBJ2-2; D ambiguous. The CDR3 is 15 amino acids. Germline V gene data show CDR1 as LGHNT and CDR2 as FRNRAP. Between the trimmed V and J ends, which lost 1 base and 1 base, there was a span of 7 bases. The CDR3 here is CASGLGQENTGELFF. Here the CDR3 DNA reads TGTGCTAGTGGTTTGGGGCAGGAGAACACCGGGGAGCTGTTTTTT.

The rearrangement links TRBV21-1 to TRBJ2-3; the table's D call TRBD1 went unverified against the DNA. TRBV21-1 is a pseudogene locus. The CDR3 extends over 17 amino acids. The DNA for the CDR3 is TGTGCCAGCAGCGCACCTGCGGACAGGCCCGTTGCAGATACGCAGTATTTT. The encoded protein is CASSAPADRPVADTQYF.

This rearrangement joins TRBV7-9 to TRBJ2-3; D gene uncertain. The V gene lost 0 bases and the J gene lost 2 bases, with 6 bases spanning the gap. The CDR3 spans 14 residues. The germline CDR1 and CDR2 sequences are SEHNR and FQNEAQ (reference sequence). The CDR3 DNA reads TGTGCCAGCAGCTTAGCTACATCCACAGATACGCAGTATTTT. Translation: CASSLATSTDTQYF.

The V gene is TRBV7-6, the J gene TRBJ1-1; 7 bases are a match to TRBD1. CDR3 length: 16 amino acids. V lost 4 bases to trimming and J lost 4 bases; unmatched junction nucleotides: 12. Per the germline V gene, CDR1 is SGHVS and CDR2 is FNYEAQ. The CDR3 loop reads CASSSAPTGCGTEAFF. The CDR3 nucleotides are TGTGCCAGCAGCTCAGCCCCGACAGGGTGTGGCACTGAAGCTTTCTTT.